This TCR beta chain is from a study of blood T cell repertoires in COVID-19. The CDR3 spans 16 residues. Looked up from germline, CDR1 is KGHSH and CDR2 is LQKENI. V shed 2 bases and J shed 0 bases, with 11 bases lying between them. Original processing methods: Scientists estimated how many nucleated cells there were by amplifying reference gene primers. Assay used: immunoSEQ multiplex PCR; TCRdb lists only in-frame clones, some missing. V, J and clone size are those of that table, while D and trimming were read from the DNA. In the table there are 250,000 to 300,000 clones, approximately 91% of which are singletons.

The sequenced material came from PBMCs or T cells enriched from blood (not recorded which). The sequence was obtained from a woman between 40 and 50 years old with acute COVID-19. The gene calls are TRBV18 and TRBJ1-3; perhaps TRBD1 as D (5 bases). This CDR3 reads CASSPLSGNSGNTIYF. The CDR3 coding sequence is TGTGCCAGCTCACCATTGTCAGGGAACTCTGGAAACACCATATATTTT.